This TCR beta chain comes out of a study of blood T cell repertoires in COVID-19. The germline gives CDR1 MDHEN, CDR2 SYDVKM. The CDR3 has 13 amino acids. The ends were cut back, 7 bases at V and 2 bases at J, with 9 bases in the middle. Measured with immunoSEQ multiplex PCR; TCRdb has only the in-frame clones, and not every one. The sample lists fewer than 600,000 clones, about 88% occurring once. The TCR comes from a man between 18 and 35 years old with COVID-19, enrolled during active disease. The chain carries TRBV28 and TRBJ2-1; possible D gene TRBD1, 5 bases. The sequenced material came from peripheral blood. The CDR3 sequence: CASTLDTYNEQFF. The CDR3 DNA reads TGTGCCAGCACCCTGGACACCTACAATGAGCAGTTCTTC.